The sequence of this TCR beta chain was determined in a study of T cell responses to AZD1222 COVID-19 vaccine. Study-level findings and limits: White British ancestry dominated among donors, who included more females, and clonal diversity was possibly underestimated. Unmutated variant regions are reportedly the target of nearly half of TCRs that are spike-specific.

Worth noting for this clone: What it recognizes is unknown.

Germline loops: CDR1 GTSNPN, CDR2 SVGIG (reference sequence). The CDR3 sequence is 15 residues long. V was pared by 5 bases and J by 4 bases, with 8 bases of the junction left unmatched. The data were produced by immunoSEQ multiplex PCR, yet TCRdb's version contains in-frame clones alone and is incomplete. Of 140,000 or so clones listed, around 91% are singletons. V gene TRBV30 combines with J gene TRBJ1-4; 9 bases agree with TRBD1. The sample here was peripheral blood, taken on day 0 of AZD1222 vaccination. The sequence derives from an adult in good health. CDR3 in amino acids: CAWGQGSGLNEKLFF. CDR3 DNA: TGTGCCTGGGGACAGGGGAGTGGGCTTAATGAAAAACTGTTTTTT.